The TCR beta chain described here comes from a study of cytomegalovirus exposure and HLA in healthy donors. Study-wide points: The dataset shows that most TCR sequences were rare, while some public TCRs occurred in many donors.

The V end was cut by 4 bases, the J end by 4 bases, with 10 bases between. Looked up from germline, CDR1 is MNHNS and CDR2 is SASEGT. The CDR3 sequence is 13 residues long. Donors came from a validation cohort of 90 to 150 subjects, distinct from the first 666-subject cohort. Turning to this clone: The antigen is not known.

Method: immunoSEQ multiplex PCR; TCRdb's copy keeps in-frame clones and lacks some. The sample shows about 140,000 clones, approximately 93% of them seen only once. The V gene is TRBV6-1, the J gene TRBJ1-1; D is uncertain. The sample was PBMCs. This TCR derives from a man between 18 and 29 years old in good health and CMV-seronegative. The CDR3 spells CASSAFSPTEAFF. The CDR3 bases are TGTGCCAGCAGTGCTTTTTCCCCCACTGAAGCTTTCTTT.